The 3 T cell receptor beta chains given below trace back to one sample, sequenced in a study of T cell clones after liver transplantation. Profiling relied on immunoSEQ multiplex PCR, and the TCRdb table lists in-frame clones only, not all of them. Of 75,000 to 100,000 clones in the sample, 82% are singletons; the top ten hold approximately 0.47%. This sample comprised CD4+ T cells from blood, obtained approximately 3.5 years after liver transplant. The receptors stem from a human patient who received a liver transplant. Some T cells may be provided by the graft donor.

The chain carries TRBV7-6 and TRBJ2-1; D ambiguous. Germline CDR1 reads SGHVS; CDR2 reads FNYEAQ. Trimming took off 6 bases at V and 6 bases at J, with 9 bases between the two ends. The length of the CDR3 is 12 residues. The CDR3 reads CASSSGFNEQFF. CDR3 nucleotide sequence: TGTGCCAGCAGTTCCGGCTTCAATGAGCAGTTCTTC. Supplemented by reference TRBV7-6 and TRBJ2-1, the full variable domain reads GAGVSQSPRYKVTKRGQDVALRCDPISGHVSLYWYRQALGQGPEFLTYFNYEAQQDKSGLPNDRFSAERPEGSISTLTIQRTEQRDSAMYRCASSSGFNEQFFGPGTRLTVL.

The chain recombines TRBV10-3 with TRBJ2-3; D is uncertain. CDR1 is ENHRY, CDR2 SYGVKD, per germline. Trimming removed 11 bases at V and 0 bases at J, with 9 bases between. The CDR3 runs to 12 residues. The CDR3 loop reads CACGGSTDTQYF. The CDR3 region has the DNA TGTGCCTGTGGTGGGAGCACAGATACGCAGTATTTT.

This chain connects TRBV11-2 to TRBJ2-4; 10 positions agree with TRBD2. The CDR3 spans 17 residues. With 5 bases clipped from V and 1 base from J, the junction kept 8 bases outside the gene matches. Germline CDR1 and CDR2: SGHAT and FQNNGV. DNA for the CDR3: TGTGCCAGCAGCCAAGCCCTTAGCGGGGGGGCCAAAAACATTCAGTACTTC. Amino acids: CASSQALSGGAKNIQYF.